This T cell receptor beta chain is drawn from a study of PD-1 blockade in classical Hodgkin lymphoma. Stated time point: cycle 4 day 1 (C4D1), after more than 5 weeks of nivolumab. Every patient experienced relapse after autologous stem cell transplantation, and brentuximab vedotin exposure varied. Germline CDR1 and CDR2: KGHSH and LQKENI. CDR3 length equals 15 residues. The V and J ends lost 1 base and 3 bases respectively, with 9 bases between them. This clone was seen just once. The repertoire was sequenced with immunoSEQ multiplex PCR; TCRdb's copy has only in-frame clones and lacks some. Of roughly 20,000 clones in the sample, about 80% were seen once.

The chain links TRBV18 to TRBJ2-2; perhaps TRBD1 as D (6 bases). Source: peripheral blood mononuclear cells (PBMCs), taken before the fourth cycle of nivolumab. The receptor was isolated from a human donor with classical Hodgkin lymphoma. CDR3: CASSPRRGDTGELFF. The CDR3 bases are TGTGCCAGCTCACCACGCAGGGGCGACACCGGGGAGCTGTTTTTT. Filled out from reference TRBV18 and TRBJ2-2, the complete variable domain reads NAGVMQNPRHLVRRRGQEARLRCSPMKGHSHVYWYRQLPEEGLKFMVYLQKENIIDESGMPKERFSAEFPKEGPSILRIQQVVRGDSAAYFCASSPRRGDTGELFFGEGSRLTVL.